This T cell receptor beta chain was sequenced for a study of blood T cell repertoires in COVID-19. Turning to the study itself: T cells, B-cell-depleted T cells, or PBMCs provided the cDNA or gDNA that served as material.

This CDR3 is 17 amino acids long. With V trimmed by 5 bases and J by 7 bases, 15 bases remained unmatched. From germline, CDR1 is MDHEN and CDR2 SYDVKM. Clones were sequenced by immunoSEQ multiplex PCR, and TCRdb holds only the in-frame ones, with some missing. The sample lists roughly 250,000 clones; around 83% were seen once. The V and J genes are TRBV28 and TRBJ1-2, with 11 positions matching TRBD1. Sequencing was done on a sample of peripheral blood. The receptor comes from a woman aged 80 or over with acute or convalescent COVID-19. CDR3 residues: CASSPYSDGQGASGYTF. The DNA of the CDR3 is TGTGCCAGCAGTCCCTACTCCGACGGACAGGGGGCTAGTGGCTACACCTTC.